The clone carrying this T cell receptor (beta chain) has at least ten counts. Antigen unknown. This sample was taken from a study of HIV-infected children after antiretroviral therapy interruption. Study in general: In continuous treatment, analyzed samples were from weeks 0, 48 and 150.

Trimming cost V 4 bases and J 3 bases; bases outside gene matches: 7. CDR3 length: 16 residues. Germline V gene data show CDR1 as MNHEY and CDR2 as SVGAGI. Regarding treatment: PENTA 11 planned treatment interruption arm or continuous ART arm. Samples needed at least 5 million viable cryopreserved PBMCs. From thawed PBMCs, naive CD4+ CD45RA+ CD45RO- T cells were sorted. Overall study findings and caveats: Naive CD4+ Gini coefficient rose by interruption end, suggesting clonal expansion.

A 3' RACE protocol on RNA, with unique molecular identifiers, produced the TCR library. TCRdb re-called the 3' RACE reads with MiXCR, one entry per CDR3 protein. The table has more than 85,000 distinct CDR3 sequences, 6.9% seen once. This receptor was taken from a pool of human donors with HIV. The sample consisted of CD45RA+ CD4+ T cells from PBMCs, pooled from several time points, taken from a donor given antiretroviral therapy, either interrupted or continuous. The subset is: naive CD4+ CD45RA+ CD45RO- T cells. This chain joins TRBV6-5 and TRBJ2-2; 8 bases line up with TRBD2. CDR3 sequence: CASSWPGGADTGELFF. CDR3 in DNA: TGTGCCAGCAGTTGGCCGGGGGGGGCAGACACCGGGGAGCTGTTTTTT.